This T cell receptor (beta chain) was captured by sequencing in a study of beta chain features in type 1 diabetes. Study in general: Cell yields, age and gender were similar between patients and healthy donors. General study results and limits: Shortening of TCRB CDR3s, moderate but significant, appeared in all four CD4+ subsets of Type 1 diabetes patients. cDNA sequencing could over-represent cells with high TCR expression.

Of the isolated RNA, all was reverse transcribed, and so the sequenced material was expressed TCRB transcripts. Here immunoSEQ multiplex PCR was the method, and the copy in TCRdb shows in-frame clones only, minus some. Of 20,000 to 30,000 clones in the sample, around 69% were seen once. Donors underwent one heparinised blood draw, around 100 mL on average. This clone was recorded a few times. Its antigen is not known. The J segment lost 7 bases and the V segment lost 4 bases, leaving 7 bases of the junction unmatched. CDR1 and CDR2 (germline): SGDLS, YYNGEE. This CDR3 region has 14 residues. The TCR was taken from a man younger than 35 with type 1 diabetes. The V gene is TRBV9, the J gene TRBJ2-4; 8 bases fit TRBD1. The sample consisted of Tregs from blood. The DNA for the CDR3 is TGTGCCAGCAGCTCCGGACAGGGTGGGAACATTCAGTACTTC. Its protein is CASSSGQGGNIQYF.